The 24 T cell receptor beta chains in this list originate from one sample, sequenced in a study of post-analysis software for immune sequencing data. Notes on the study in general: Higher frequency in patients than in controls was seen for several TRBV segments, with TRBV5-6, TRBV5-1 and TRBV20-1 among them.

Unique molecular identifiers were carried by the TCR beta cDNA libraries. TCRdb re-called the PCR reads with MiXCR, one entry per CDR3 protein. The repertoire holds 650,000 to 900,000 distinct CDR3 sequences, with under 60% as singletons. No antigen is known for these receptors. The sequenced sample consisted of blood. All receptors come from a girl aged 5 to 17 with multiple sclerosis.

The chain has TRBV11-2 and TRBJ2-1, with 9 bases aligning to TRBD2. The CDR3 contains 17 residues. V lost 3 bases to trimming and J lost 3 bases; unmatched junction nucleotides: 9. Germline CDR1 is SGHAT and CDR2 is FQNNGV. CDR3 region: CASSFRRLAVNYNEQFF. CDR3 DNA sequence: TGTGCCAGCAGCTTTAGACGACTAGCGGTTAACTACAATGAGCAGTTCTTC.

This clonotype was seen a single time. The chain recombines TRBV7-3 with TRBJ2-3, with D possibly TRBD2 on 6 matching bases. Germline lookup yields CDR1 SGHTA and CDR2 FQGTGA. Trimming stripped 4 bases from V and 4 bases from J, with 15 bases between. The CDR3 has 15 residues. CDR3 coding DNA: TGTGCCAGCAGCTGGGGGGTTGATCTTGCAGATACGCAGTATTTT. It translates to CASSWGVDLADTQYF.

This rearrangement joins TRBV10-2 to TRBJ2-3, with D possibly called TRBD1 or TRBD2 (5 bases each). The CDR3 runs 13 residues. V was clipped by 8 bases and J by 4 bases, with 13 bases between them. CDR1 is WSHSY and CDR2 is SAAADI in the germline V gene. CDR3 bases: TGCGCCAGCTGTGGGACCCTCCCAGATACGCAGTATTTT. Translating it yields CASCGTLPDTQYF.

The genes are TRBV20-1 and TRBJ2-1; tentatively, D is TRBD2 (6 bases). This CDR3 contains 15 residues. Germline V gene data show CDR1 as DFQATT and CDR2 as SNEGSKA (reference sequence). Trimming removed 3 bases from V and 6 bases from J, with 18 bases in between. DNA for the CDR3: TGCAGTGCTAGCTTGCTGGGGGGTAAAAGCAATGAGCAGTTCTTC. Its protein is CSASLLGGKSNEQFF.

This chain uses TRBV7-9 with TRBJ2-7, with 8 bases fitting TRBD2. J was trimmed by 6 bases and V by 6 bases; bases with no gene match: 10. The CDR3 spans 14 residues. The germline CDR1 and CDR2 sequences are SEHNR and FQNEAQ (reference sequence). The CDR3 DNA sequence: TGTGCCAGCAGAATTGACAGCGGGAGAGGCGAGCAGTACTTC. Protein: CASRIDSGRGEQYF.

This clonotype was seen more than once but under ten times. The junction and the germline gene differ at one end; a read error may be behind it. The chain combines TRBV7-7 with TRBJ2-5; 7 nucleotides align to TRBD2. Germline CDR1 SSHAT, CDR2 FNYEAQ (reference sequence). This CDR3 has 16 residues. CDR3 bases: TGTGCTAGCAGCCCAGGCCGGGGCGGGAGTGGAGAGACCCAGTACTTC. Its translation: CASSPGRGGSGETQYF.

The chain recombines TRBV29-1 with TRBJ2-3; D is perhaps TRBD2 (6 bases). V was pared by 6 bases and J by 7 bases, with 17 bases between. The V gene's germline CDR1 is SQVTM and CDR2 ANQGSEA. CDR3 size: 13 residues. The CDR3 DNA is TGCAGCGTGCGGGGTCTGGGTGGGCATACGCAGTATTTT. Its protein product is CSVRGLGGHTQYF.

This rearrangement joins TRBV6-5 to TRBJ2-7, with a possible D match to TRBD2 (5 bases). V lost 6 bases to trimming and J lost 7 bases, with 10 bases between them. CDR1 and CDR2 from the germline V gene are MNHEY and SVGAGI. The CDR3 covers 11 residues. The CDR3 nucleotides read TGTGCCAGCAGGAGGGTCAATGAGCAGTACTTC. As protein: CASRRVNEQYF.

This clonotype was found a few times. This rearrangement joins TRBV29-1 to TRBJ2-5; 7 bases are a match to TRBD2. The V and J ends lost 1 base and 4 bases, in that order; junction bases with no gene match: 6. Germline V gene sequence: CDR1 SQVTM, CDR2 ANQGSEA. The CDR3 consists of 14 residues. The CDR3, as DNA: TGCAGCGTTGAAGCTTGGGGGGGAGGAGAGACCCAGTACTTC. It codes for CSVEAWGGGETQYF. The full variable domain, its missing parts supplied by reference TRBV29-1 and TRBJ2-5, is SAVISQKPSRDICQRGTSLTIQCQVDSQVTMMFWYRQQPGQSLTLIATANQGSEATYESGFVIDKFPISRPNLTFSTLTVSNMSPEDSSIYLCSVEAWGGGETQYFGPGTRLLVL.

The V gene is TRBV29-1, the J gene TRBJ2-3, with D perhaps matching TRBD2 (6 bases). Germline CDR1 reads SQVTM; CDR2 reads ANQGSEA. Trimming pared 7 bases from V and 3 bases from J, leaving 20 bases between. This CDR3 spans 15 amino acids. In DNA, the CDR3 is TGCAGCGCCTCATGTGAGCTAGCGAGAACAGATACGCAGTATTTT. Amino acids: CSASCELARTDTQYF.

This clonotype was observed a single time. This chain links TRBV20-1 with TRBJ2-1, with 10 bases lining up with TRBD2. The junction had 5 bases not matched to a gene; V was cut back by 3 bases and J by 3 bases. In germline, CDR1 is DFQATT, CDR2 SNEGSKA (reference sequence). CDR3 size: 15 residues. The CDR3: CSARGLASIYNEQFF. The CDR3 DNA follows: TGCAGTGCTAGGGGACTAGCGTCCATCTACAATGAGCAGTTCTTC.

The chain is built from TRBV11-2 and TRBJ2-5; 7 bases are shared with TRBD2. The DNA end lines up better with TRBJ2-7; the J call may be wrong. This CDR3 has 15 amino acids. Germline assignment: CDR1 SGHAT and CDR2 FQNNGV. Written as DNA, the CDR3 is TGTGCCAGCAGCCGGGCGGGAGCAACTTTCTACGAGCAGTACTTC. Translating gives CASSRAGATFYEQYF.

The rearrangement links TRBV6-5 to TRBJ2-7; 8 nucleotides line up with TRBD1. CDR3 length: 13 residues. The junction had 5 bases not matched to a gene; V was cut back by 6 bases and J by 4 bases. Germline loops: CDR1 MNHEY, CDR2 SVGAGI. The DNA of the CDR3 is TGTGCCAGCAGAAAGACAGGGGATTACGAGCAGTACTTC. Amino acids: CASRKTGDYEQYF.

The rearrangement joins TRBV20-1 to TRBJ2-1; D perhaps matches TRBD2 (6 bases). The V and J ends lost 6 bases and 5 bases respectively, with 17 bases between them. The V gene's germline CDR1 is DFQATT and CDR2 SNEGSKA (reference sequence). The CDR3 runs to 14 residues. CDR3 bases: TGCAGTGCACGTGGCCCTAGCGAAGACAATGAGCAGTTCTTC. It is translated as CSARGPSEDNEQFF.

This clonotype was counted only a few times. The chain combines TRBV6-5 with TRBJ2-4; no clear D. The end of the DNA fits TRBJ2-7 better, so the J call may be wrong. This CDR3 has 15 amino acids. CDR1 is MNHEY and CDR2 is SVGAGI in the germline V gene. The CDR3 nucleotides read TGTGCCAGCAGTTACTATCGGAACAGCGCAGCCGAGCAGTACTTC. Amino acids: CASSYYRNSAAEQYF.

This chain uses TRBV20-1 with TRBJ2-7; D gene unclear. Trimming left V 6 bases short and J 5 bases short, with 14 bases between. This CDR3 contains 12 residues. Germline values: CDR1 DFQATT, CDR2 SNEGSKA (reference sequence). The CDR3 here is CSAPQGFNEQYF. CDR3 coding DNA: TGCAGTGCGCCCCAAGGGTTCAACGAGCAGTACTTC.

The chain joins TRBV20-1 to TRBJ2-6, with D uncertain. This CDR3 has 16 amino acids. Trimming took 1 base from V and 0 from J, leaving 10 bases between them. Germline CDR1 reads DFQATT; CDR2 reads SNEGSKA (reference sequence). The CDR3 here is CSARVRLGSGANVLTF. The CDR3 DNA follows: TGCAGTGCTAGAGTTAGATTGGGCTCTGGGGCCAACGTCCTGACTTTC.

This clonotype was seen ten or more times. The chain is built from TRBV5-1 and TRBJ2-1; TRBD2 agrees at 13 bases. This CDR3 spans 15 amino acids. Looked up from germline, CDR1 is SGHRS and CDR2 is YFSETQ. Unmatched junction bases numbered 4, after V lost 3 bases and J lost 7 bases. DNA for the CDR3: TGCGCCAGCAGCTCGGGACTAGCGGGATCTAATGAGCAGTTCTTC. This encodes CASSSGLAGSNEQFF.

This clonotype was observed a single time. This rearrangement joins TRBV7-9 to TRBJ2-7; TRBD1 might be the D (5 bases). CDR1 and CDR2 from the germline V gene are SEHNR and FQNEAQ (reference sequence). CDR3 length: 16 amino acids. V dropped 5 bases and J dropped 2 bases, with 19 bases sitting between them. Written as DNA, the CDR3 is TGTGCCAGCAGCCCCCTCAGGGAAAGTAATGCCTACGAGCAGTACTTC. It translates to CASSPLRESNAYEQYF.

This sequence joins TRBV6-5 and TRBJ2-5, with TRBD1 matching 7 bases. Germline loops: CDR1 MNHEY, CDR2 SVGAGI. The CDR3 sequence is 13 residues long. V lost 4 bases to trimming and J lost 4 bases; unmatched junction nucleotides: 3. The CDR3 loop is CASSWDSLETQYF. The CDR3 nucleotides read TGTGCCAGCAGTTGGGACAGTTTAGAGACCCAGTACTTC.

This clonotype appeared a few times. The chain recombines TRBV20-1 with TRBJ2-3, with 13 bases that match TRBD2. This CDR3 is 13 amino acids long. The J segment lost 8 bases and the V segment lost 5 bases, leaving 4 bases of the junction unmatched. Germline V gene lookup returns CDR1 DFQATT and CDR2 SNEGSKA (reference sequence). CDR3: CSAQTSGRPTQYF. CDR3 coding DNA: TGCAGTGCTCAGACTAGCGGGAGGCCTACGCAGTATTTT.

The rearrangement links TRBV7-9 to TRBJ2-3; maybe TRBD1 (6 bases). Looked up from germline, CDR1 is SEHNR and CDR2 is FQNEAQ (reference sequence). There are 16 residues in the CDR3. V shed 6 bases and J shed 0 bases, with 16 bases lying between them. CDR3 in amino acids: CASRSTGSTSTDTQYF. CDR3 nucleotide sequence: TGTGCCAGCAGGTCGACAGGATCTACTAGCACAGATACGCAGTATTTT.

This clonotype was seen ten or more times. The CDR3 reads CASSQEGQGYSPLHF. CDR3 coding DNA: TGCGCCAGCAGCCAAGAGGGACAGGGCTATTCACCCCTCCACTTT. The chain uses TRBV4-1 and TRBJ1-6, with 9 bases fitting TRBD1. The CDR3 is 15 amino acids. Germline CDR1 MGHRA, CDR2 YSYEKL. V lost 0 bases, J lost 8 bases, and 2 bases stayed unmatched.

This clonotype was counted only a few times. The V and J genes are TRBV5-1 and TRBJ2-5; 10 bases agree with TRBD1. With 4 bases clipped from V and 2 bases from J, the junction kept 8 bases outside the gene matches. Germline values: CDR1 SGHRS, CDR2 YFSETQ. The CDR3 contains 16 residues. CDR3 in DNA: TGCGCCAGCAGCCCGATATGGACAGGGGGACAAGAGACCCAGTACTTC. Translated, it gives CASSPIWTGGQETQYF.